This T cell receptor (beta chain) is drawn from a study of graft-versus-host responses after intestinal transplantation. In the study overall: Each patient got anti-thymocyte globulin induction, then tacrolimus and steroids for roughly 3 years. Study outcomes and limitations: GvH clones were found in recipient marrow; some appeared first in ileum or blood. HvG clone declines early post-transplant were associated with peak circulating GvH levels.

A remark on this clone: The antigen remains undetermined.

CDR3 length: 15 residues. Germline CDR1 is MGHDK and CDR2 is SYGVNS. V shed 5 bases and J shed 6 bases, with 17 bases lying between them. Profiled with immunoSEQ multiplex PCR; TCRdb holds only in-frame clones, not every one. The sample lists 13,000 or so clones, almost 85% occurring once. This chain joins TRBV25-1 and TRBJ2-1; D unclear. The receptor comes from a human patient who received an intestinal transplant, so some T cells may come from the graft donor. The input for sequencing was PBMCs, taken after intestinal transplantation. The CDR3: CASSKGSTILNEQFF. CDR3 in DNA: TGTGCCAGCAGTAAGGGTAGCACCATTCTCAATGAGCAGTTCTTC. Variable domain in full (rest from reference TRBV25-1 and TRBJ2-1): EADIYQTPRYLVIGTGKKITLECSQTMGHDKMYWYQQDPGMELHLIHYSYGVNSTEKGDLSSESTVSRIRTEHFPLTLESARPSHTSQYLCASSKGSTILNEQFFGPGTRLTVL.